These 10 T cell receptor beta chains share one sample of origin, sequenced in a study of blood T cell repertoires in COVID-19. Profiled with immunoSEQ multiplex PCR; TCRdb holds only in-frame clones, not every one. The sample has a few hundred thousand clones; less than 90% are singletons. Sequenced material: peripheral blood. Receptor source: an older woman who had recovered from COVID-19.

V is TRBV6-2 or TRBV6-3 and J is TRBJ2-5, with no clear D. The CDR3 covers 12 residues. From germline, CDR1 is MNHEY and CDR2 SVGEGT. The V end lost 2 bases, the J end lost 7 bases, and 8 bases lay between the germline ends. The CDR3, as DNA: TGTGCCAGCAGTTACGCAACCGGGACCCAGTACTTC. It specifies CASSYATGTQYF.

The V and J genes are TRBV29-1 and TRBJ2-5, with 7 bases fitting TRBD2. V lost 7 bases and J lost 5; bases outside the gene matches: 7. The CDR3 has 12 residues. Germline lookup yields CDR1 SQVTM and CDR2 ANQGSEA. This chain's CDR3 is CSGGRGGETQYF. The CDR3 nucleotides read TGCAGCGGGGGTAGGGGAGGGGAGACCCAGTACTTC.

This clone has just a few counts. The V and J genes are TRBV7-3 and TRBJ1-3; TRBD1 aligns across 10 bases. The CDR3 covers 15 residues. Germline CDR1 is SGHTA and CDR2 is FQGTGA. The V gene end was trimmed by 5 bases and the J gene end by 2 bases; junction bases not matched to a gene: 3. The CDR3 DNA reads as TGTGCCAGCAGCCGGACAGGGGGAGCTGGAAACACCATATATTTT. Translated: CASSRTGGAGNTIYF.

The genes are TRBV4-1 and TRBJ1-2; 9 nucleotides align to TRBD1. The CDR3 extends over 15 amino acids. CDR1 is MGHRA and CDR2 is YSYEKL in the germline V gene. V shed 4 bases, J shed 4 bases, and the junction held 7 bases outside the gene matches. In nucleotides, the CDR3 is TGCGCCAGCAGCCTCTACCGGGACAGGGTCTATGGCTACACCTTC. It is translated as CASSLYRDRVYGYTF.

The gene calls are TRBV11-2 and TRBJ1-1; D perhaps matches TRBD1 (5 bases). CDR3 length: 12 amino acids. Germline assignment: CDR1 SGHAT and CDR2 FQNNGV. Trimming removed 3 bases at V and 7 bases at J, with 9 bases between. DNA for the CDR3: TGTGCCAGCAGCTTCCTCGGGGGTGAAGCTTTCTTT. Amino acid sequence: CASSFLGGEAFF.

The CDR3 sequence is CASTRGPNGYTF. As DNA, the CDR3 is TGTGCCAGCACCCGCGGCCCCAATGGCTACACCTTC. J is TRBJ1-2 and V is TRBV6-6; D gene uncertain. This CDR3 is 12 amino acids long. The germline CDR1 and CDR2 sequences are MNHNY and SVGAGI (reference sequence). The V and J ends lost 7 bases and 6 bases respectively, with 12 bases between them.

This sequence joins TRBV3-1 (or the pseudogene TRBV3-2) and TRBJ2-7; D uncertain. The CDR3 sequence is 13 residues long. The V gene's germline CDR1 is LGHDT and CDR2 YNNKEL (reference sequence). The CDR3 protein is CASSQVPTYEQYF. CDR3 DNA sequence: TGTGCAAGTAGTCAGGTTCCGACCTACGAGCAGTACTTC.

The rearrangement links TRBV18 to TRBJ2-7, with D maybe TRBD2 (5 bases). The V gene's germline CDR1 is KGHSH and CDR2 LQKENI. V lost 1 base and J 2 bases, leaving 9 bases between the germline ends. This CDR3 is 14 amino acids long. CDR3 DNA: TGTGCCAGCTCACCACAGGAAGCGGCCTACGAGCAGTACTTC. It encodes CASSPQEAAYEQYF.

The J gene is TRBJ2-1, the V gene TRBV27, with 14 bases that match TRBD2. Germline lookup yields CDR1 MNHEY and CDR2 SMNVEV (reference sequence). The ends lost 3 bases at V and 9 bases at J; junction bases unmatched: 7. The length of the CDR3 is 16 residues. The CDR3 nucleotides are TGTGCCAGCAGTTTTAGACTAGCGGGGGGGCCTAGTGAGCAGTTCTTC. Encoded protein: CASSFRLAGGPSEQFF.

This chain connects TRBV6-6 to TRBJ2-4; 8 bases are a match to TRBD1. Trimming removed 6 bases from V and 4 bases from J; junction bases left unmatched: 5. This CDR3 comprises 14 residues. The germline V gene encodes CDR1 MNHNY and CDR2 SVGAGI (reference sequence). The CDR3 DNA sequence: TGTGCCAGCAGCTACCGGGACAGGAAAAACATTCAGTACTTC. This gives the protein CASSYRDRKNIQYF.